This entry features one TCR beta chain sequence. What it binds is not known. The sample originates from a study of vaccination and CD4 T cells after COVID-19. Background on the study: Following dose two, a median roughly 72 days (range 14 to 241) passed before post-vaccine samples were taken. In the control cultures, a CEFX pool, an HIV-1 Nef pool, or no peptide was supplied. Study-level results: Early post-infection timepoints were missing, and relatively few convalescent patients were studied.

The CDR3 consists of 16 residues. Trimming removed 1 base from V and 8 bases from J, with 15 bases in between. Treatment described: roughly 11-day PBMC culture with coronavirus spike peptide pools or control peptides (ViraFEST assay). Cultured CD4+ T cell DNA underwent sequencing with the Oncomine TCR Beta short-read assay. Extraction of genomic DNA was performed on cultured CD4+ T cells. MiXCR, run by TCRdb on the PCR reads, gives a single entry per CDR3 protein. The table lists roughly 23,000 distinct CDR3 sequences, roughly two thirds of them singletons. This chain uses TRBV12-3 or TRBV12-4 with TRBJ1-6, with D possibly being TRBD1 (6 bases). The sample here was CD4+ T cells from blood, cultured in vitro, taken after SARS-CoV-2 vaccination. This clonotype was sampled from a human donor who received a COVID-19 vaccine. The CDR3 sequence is CASSLEVGDTDSPLHF. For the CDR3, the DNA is TGTGCCAGCAGTTTAGAGGTCGGGGACACAGATTCACCCCTCCACTTT.